This T cell receptor (beta chain) was sequenced during a study of blood T cell repertoires in COVID-19. Some clones are missing from TCRdb's copy, which holds only in-frame ones; the method was immunoSEQ multiplex PCR. The sample has some 190,000 clones; approximately 77% are singletons. Looked up from germline, CDR1 is SGHRS and CDR2 is YFSETQ. The CDR3 spans 15 residues. V was clipped by 4 bases and J by 4 bases, with 17 bases between them. The sequence derives from a woman of 80 years or more with active or convalescent COVID-19. The chain has TRBV5-1 and TRBJ1-1; tentative D call: TRBD1 (5 bases). The sequencing sample was made of peripheral blood. The CDR3 DNA follows: TGCGCCAGCAGCCGGGAGGGGAAGTTAGGCACTGAAGCTTTCTTT. Its protein is CASSREGKLGTEAFF.